These 13 T cell receptor beta chains share one sample of origin, sequenced in a study of blood T cell repertoires in COVID-19. The method was immunoSEQ multiplex PCR; TCRdb's version includes in-frame clones alone and lacks a portion of them. Of around 93,000 clones listed, 90% were seen once; the top ten hold roughly 6.3%. The specimen was peripheral blood. These receptor sequences come from a man aged 18 to 30 with COVID-19, enrolled during active disease.

This sequence joins TRBV19 and TRBJ1-2; 8 bases align to TRBD1. After removal of 5 bases from V and 4 bases from J, the junction contained 15 bases not matched to a gene. Germline CDR1 reads LNHDA; CDR2 reads SQIVND (reference sequence). The CDR3 is made up of 17 amino acids. CDR3 sequence (DNA): TGTGCCAGTAGTTCGGAGTGGACAGGGCGGCGGAGCTATGGCTACACCTTC. It codes for CASSSEWTGRRSYGYTF.

The chain combines TRBV5-1 with TRBJ1-3, with 7 bases lining up with TRBD1. J lost 0 bases, V lost 4 bases, and 4 bases had no gene match. From germline, CDR1 is SGHRS and CDR2 YFSETQ. CDR3 length equals 15 residues. The chain's CDR3 is CASSRDSSSGNTIYF. The CDR3 DNA follows: TGCGCCAGCAGCAGGGACAGCAGCTCTGGAAACACCATATATTTT.

The CDR3 loop is CASSPKTSIYSGNTIYF. In DNA, the CDR3 is TGTGCCAGCTCACCTAAGACAAGTATTTACTCTGGAAACACCATATATTTT. The gene calls are TRBV18 and TRBJ1-3; D not certain. Trimming shortened V by 3 bases and J by 0 bases, and 15 bases separated the two germline ends. Germline V lookup: CDR1 KGHSH, CDR2 LQKENI. This CDR3 comprises 17 residues.

The chain recombines TRBV7-2 with TRBJ1-4; TRBD1 agrees at 8 bases. Germline values: CDR1 SGHTA, CDR2 FQGNSA. The CDR3 is 15 residues long. Losses at the gene ends were 5 bases for V and 7 bases for J; bases not matched to a gene: 9. DNA of the CDR3: TGTGCCAGCAGCCCGAGGACAGGGCAGATTGAAAAACTGTTTTTT. The encoded protein is CASSPRTGQIEKLFF.

This sequence joins TRBV6-1 and TRBJ2-1, with 10 bases that match TRBD1. The CDR3 consists of 17 residues. Germline CDR1 and CDR2: MNHNS and SASEGT. Trimming took 2 bases from V and 3 from J; bases not matched to a gene: 7. CDR3 DNA: TGTGCCAGCAGTGAATCCCTGGGACAGGGGTACTACAATGAGCAGTTCTTC. The encoded protein is CASSESLGQGYYNEQFF.

This clone was seen once. The J gene is TRBJ2-2, the V gene TRBV11-2; TRBD1 aligns across 8 bases. Germline V gives CDR1 SGHAT, CDR2 FQNNGV. Germline trimming cut 5 bases from V and 7 bases from J; bases unmatched to any gene: 9. CDR3 length equals 15 residues. This CDR3 is CASSRGAGGYGELFF. CDR3 DNA: TGTGCCAGCAGCCGAGGGGCAGGGGGCTACGGGGAGCTGTTTTTT.

The gene calls are TRBV19 and TRBJ2-4; 7 positions agree with TRBD2. Trimming at V came to 2 bases and at J to 10 bases, leaving 8 bases not matched to a gene. The CDR3 runs to 14 residues. Looked up from germline, CDR1 is LNHDA and CDR2 is SQIVND (reference sequence). The CDR3 sequence: CASSIKRSSGIQYF. The CDR3 DNA reads TGTGCCAGTAGTATAAAGCGGAGTAGCGGGATTCAGTACTTC.

The V gene is TRBV3-1 (or the pseudogene TRBV3-2), the J gene TRBJ2-5; a weak D match, TRBD2 (7 bases). Germline assignment: CDR1 LGHDT and CDR2 YNNKEL (reference sequence). V was shortened by 5 bases and J by 5 bases, with 21 bases between the two germline ends. The CDR3 totals 16 residues. CDR3 coding DNA: TGTGCCAGCAGCGGGGGAGGGGGAGGGCCCGGGGAGACCCAGTACTTC. Protein sequence: CASSGGGGGPGETQYF.

The chain is built from TRBV5-4 and TRBJ1-2; D ambiguous. The V end was cut by 4 bases, the J end by 5 bases, with 9 bases between. The CDR3 runs to 12 residues. CDR1 and CDR2 (germline): SGHNT, YYREEE (reference sequence). The CDR3 DNA follows: TGTGCCAGCAGCAGAGGGTCGTATGGCTACACCTTC. Residues: CASSRGSYGYTF.

V gene TRBV7-8 combines with J gene TRBJ2-1; 7 nucleotides line up with TRBD1. The CDR3 consists of 15 residues. V lost 2 bases, J lost 6 bases, and 7 bases stayed unmatched. CDR1 and CDR2 from the germline V gene are SGHVS and FQNEAQ. CDR3 in amino acids: CASSLIPRGSNEQFF. In DNA, the CDR3 is TGTGCCAGCAGCTTAATTCCCAGGGGGTCCAATGAGCAGTTCTTC.

The chain combines TRBV24-1 with TRBJ2-7; 14 positions match TRBD2. J was trimmed by 7 bases and V by 4 bases; bases with no gene match: 14. The CDR3 runs 18 residues. CDR1 is KGHDR and CDR2 is SFDVKD in the germline V gene. The CDR3 here is CATSDPRLAGGPKGEQYF. The CDR3 DNA reads as TGTGCCACCAGTGACCCGAGACTAGCGGGAGGGCCCAAGGGGGAGCAGTACTTC.

The V gene is TRBV27, the J gene TRBJ2-1, with 8 bases identical to TRBD2. Germline V gene sequence: CDR1 MNHEY, CDR2 SMNVEV (reference sequence). The CDR3 is 14 residues long. The V and J ends lost 8 bases and 0 bases, in that order; junction bases with no gene match: 3. The CDR3 DNA reads TGTGCCAGCCGGAGCGGGAGCTCCTACAATGAGCAGTTCTTC. Its translation is CASRSGSSYNEQFF.

This clone was found once. V is TRBV27 and J is TRBJ2-3; possibly TRBD1 for D (6 bases). CDR3 length: 16 amino acids. Per germline, CDR1 MNHEY and CDR2 SMNVEV (reference sequence). The germline V and J ends were trimmed by 6 bases and 5 bases, with 21 bases remaining between them. The CDR3 coding sequence is TGTGCCAGCAGGGTAAACCGGGACACCCTAAGAGATACGCAGTATTTT. Protein: CASRVNRDTLRDTQYF.